Below are 19 T cell receptor beta chains sequenced from a single sample in a study of response to subunit inactivated influenza vaccine. One entry per CDR3 protein results from TCRdb running MiXCR on the RT-PCR reads. The sample has a few hundred thousand distinct CDR3 sequences, around 11% seen once. This sample also appeared in a second study, on T cells expressing NK-cell markers. Per that paper: 5'RACE template switching with UMIs generated TCR beta cDNA.

Sequences were derived from PBMCs from blood, sampled on the day of vaccination. Every receptor here comes from a man aged 50 to 60 who received an inactivated influenza vaccine.

To note about this clonotype: This may be a read error: a much more frequent sequence differs by one nucleotide. This sequence joins TRBV12-3 or TRBV12-4 and TRBJ2-7; D is perhaps TRBD1 (6 bases). This CDR3 has 16 amino acids. The chain's CDR3 is CASSSPGRQGLGEQCF. In DNA form, the CDR3 reads TGTGCCAGCAGCTCCCCAGGGCGGCAGGGGTTAGGCGAGCAGTGCTTC.

This clonotype was detected only a few times. This rearrangement joins TRBV4-2 to TRBJ2-3; TRBD2 agrees at 8 bases. The CDR3 contains 15 residues. The J segment lost 3 bases and the V segment lost 7 bases, leaving 9 bases of the junction unmatched. Looked up from germline, CDR1 is LGHNA and CDR2 is YNFKEQ. As DNA, the CDR3 is TGTGCCAGCACTTTTCGGGGGGGGCCAACAGATACGCAGTATTTT. It is translated as CASTFRGGPTDTQYF.

This clonotype was found a few times. The chain carries TRBV29-1 and TRBJ2-3, with D hard to call. The ends were cut back, 4 bases at V and 0 bases at J, with 11 bases in the middle. The CDR3 extends over 14 amino acids. CDR1 is SQVTM, CDR2 ANQGSEA, per germline. CDR3 loop: CSVVFGRSTDTQYF. The DNA of the CDR3 is TGCAGCGTTGTATTTGGCAGAAGCACAGATACGCAGTATTTT.

This clonotype came up a few times. The chain recombines TRBV27 with TRBJ2-7; unclear D gene. The CDR3 runs 13 residues. V lost 2 bases and J lost 0, with 5 bases in between. Germline CDR1 is MNHEY and CDR2 is SMNVEV (reference sequence). In DNA, the CDR3 is TGTGCCAGCAGTTTAAAGGTCTCCTACGAGCAGTACTTC. Protein product: CASSLKVSYEQYF.

This clonotype was detected ten times or more. The chain uses TRBV24-1 and TRBJ2-2, with D unresolved. V lost 4 bases, J lost 7 bases, and 9 bases lay in between. This CDR3 spans 13 amino acids. The germline CDR1 and CDR2 sequences are KGHDR and SFDVKD. The CDR3 sequence is CATSDSFGGELFF. The CDR3 bases are TGTGCCACCAGTGACTCCTTCGGCGGGGAGCTGTTTTTT.

The V and J genes are TRBV18 and TRBJ2-2, with D tentatively TRBD1 (5 bases). The CDR3 sequence is 14 residues long. CDR1 KGHSH and CDR2 LQKENI come from the germline V gene. The germline V and J ends were trimmed by 0 bases and 6 bases, with 8 bases remaining between them. The CDR3 DNA sequence: TGTGCCAGCTCACCACCGATAGGGGCCGGGGAGCTGTTTTTT. Encoded protein: CASSPPIGAGELFF.

This clonotype appeared a few times. The rearrangement uses TRBV7-2 and TRBJ2-7; TRBD2 aligns across 9 bases. The CDR3 is 16 amino acids. Trimming at V came to 4 bases and at J to 5 bases, leaving 12 bases not matched to a gene. Germline V gene lookup returns CDR1 SGHTA and CDR2 FQGNSA. CDR3 region: CASSSGGSGRQNEQYF. CDR3 DNA sequence: TGTGCCAGCAGCTCCGGAGGGAGCGGGAGGCAAAACGAGCAGTACTTC. Full variable domain (outside the CDR3, taken from reference TRBV7-2 and TRBJ2-7): GAGVSQSPSNKVTEKGKDVELRCDPISGHTALYWYRQSLGQGLEFLIYFQGNSAPDKSGLPSDRFSAERTGGSVSTLTIQRTQQEDSAVYLCASSSGGSGRQNEQYFGPGTRLTVT.

The J gene is TRBJ2-1, the V gene TRBV5-1; no firm D call. The CDR3 is 14 residues long. Trimming removed 1 base from V and 6 bases from J, with 11 bases in between. Germline CDR1 SGHRS, CDR2 YFSETQ. The DNA of the CDR3 is TGCGCCAGCAGCTTGTCTTACCGGCTCAATGAGCAGTTCTTC. It is translated as CASSLSYRLNEQFF.

Remarks on this clonotype: Being one base from a much bigger clone, this may be a read error. This chain links TRBV28 with TRBJ2-3, with 7 nucleotides matching TRBD2. Germline V gene lookup returns CDR1 MDHEN and CDR2 SYDVKM. The CDR3 sequence is 15 residues long. The J segment lost 5 bases and the V segment lost 6 bases, leaving 11 bases of the junction unmatched. CDR3 coding DNA: TGTGCCAGCAGAACACTAGCGAGAGGCGGAGATACGCAGTATTTT. Encoded protein: CASRTLARGGDTQYF.

This clonotype was picked up many times. The chain is built from TRBV6-1 and TRBJ2-3; perhaps TRBD1 as D (5 bases). Germline CDR1 MNHNS, CDR2 SASEGT. V gave up 6 bases and J gave up 5 bases, with 12 bases separating them. There are 13 residues in the CDR3. The CDR3, as DNA: TGTGCCAGCAGGTTCCTTAGGGGAGATACGCAGTATTTT. Residues: CASRFLRGDTQYF.

In this sample, this clonotype turned up a few times. J is TRBJ2-2 and V is TRBV2; 7 bases match TRBD1. The CDR3 contains 13 residues. The J segment lost 4 bases and the V segment lost 6 bases, leaving 2 bases of the junction unmatched. The germline V gene encodes CDR1 SNHLY and CDR2 FYNNEI. CDR3 coding DNA: TGTGCCAGCAGATACAGGGGCACCGGGGAGCTGTTTTTT. This encodes CASRYRGTGELFF.

This clonotype was detected only a few times. CDR3 sequence reads: CAWSVRAARSYNEQFF. Here the CDR3 DNA reads TGTGCCTGGAGTGTAAGGGCGGCTAGATCCTACAATGAGCAGTTCTTC. The chain carries TRBV30 and TRBJ2-1; D remains unclear. The V end lost 0 bases, the J end lost 1 base, and 13 bases lay between the germline ends. The CDR3 sequence is 16 residues long. CDR1 is GTSNPN, CDR2 SVGIG, per germline (reference sequence).

The CDR3 DNA reads as TGTGCCAGCAGTTTCGCCAGCAACTACAATGAGCAGTTCTTC. Translating gives CASSFASNYNEQFF. The V gene is TRBV27, the J gene TRBJ2-1, with D unclear. Germline V gives CDR1 MNHEY, CDR2 SMNVEV (reference sequence). Between the trimmed V and J ends, which lost 3 bases and 3 bases, there was a span of 9 bases. This CDR3 is 14 amino acids long.

The rearrangement uses TRBV29-1 and TRBJ2-2; TRBD1 aligns across 7 bases. Germline V gene data show CDR1 as SQVTM and CDR2 as ANQGSEA. Germline trimming cut 3 bases from V and 6 bases from J; bases unmatched to any gene: 4. This CDR3 has 13 residues. CDR3 sequence reads: CSVDTGAAGELFF. The CDR3 DNA sequence: TGCAGCGTTGATACAGGGGCGGCCGGGGAGCTGTTTTTT.

This clonotype was counted between two and nine times. The V and J genes are TRBV15 and TRBJ2-3; D is unresolved. V was shortened by 8 bases and J by 0 bases, with 12 bases between the two germline ends. This CDR3 comprises 14 residues. The germline V gene has CDR1 LNHNV and CDR2 YYDKDF (reference sequence). The CDR3 DNA reads as TGTGCCACCCGTGAAAGGCGGAGCACAGATACGCAGTATTTT. Its protein is CATRERRSTDTQYF. Filled out from reference TRBV15 and TRBJ2-3, the complete variable domain reads DAMVIQNPRYQVTQFGKPVTLSCSQTLNHNVMYWYQQKSSQAPKLLFHYYDKDFNNEADTPDNFQSRRPNTSFCFLDIRSPGLGDTAMYLCATRERRSTDTQYFGPGTRLTVL.

This clonotype appeared a few times. The chain is built from TRBV4-3 and TRBJ2-3; TRBD2 agrees at 8 bases. The CDR3 totals 16 residues. Unmatched junction bases numbered 8, after V lost 4 bases and J lost 2 bases. CDR1 and CDR2 from the germline V gene are LGHNA and YSLEER. The CDR3 bases are TGCGCCAGCAGCCTACTCGGGGGGGGGGCCACAGATACGCAGTATTTT. It specifies CASSLLGGGATDTQYF.

This clonotype was picked up many times. J is TRBJ1-1 and V is TRBV20-1; no clear D. Germline CDR1 DFQATT, CDR2 SNEGSKA (reference sequence). Trimming cost V 1 base and J 0 bases, with 3 bases left between them. The CDR3 is made up of 12 amino acids. The CDR3 region has the DNA TGCAGTGCTAGAGTGATGAACACTGAAGCTTTCTTT. Translating gives CSARVMNTEAFF.

V usage is TRBV7-2 and J usage is TRBJ2-2; D uncertain. Per germline, CDR1 SGHTA and CDR2 FQGNSA. The CDR3 runs to 14 residues. Trimming cost V 8 bases and J 1 base, with 11 bases left between them. DNA of the CDR3: TGTGCCAGCCGCCCCCAGCAGAACACCGGGGAGCTGTTTTTT. Its translation: CASRPQQNTGELFF.

A note on this clonotype: Germline and junction disagree at one end, which may indicate a read error. V is TRBV20-1 and J is TRBJ2-7, with 7 bases identical to TRBD2. Germline CDR1 and CDR2: DFQATT and SNEGSKA (reference sequence). The CDR3 loop spans 12 amino acids. The CDR3 DNA reads TGCAGTGCTAGAGGGCCGAGTGCTAGCGGATTCTTC. It yields the protein CSARGPSASGFF.